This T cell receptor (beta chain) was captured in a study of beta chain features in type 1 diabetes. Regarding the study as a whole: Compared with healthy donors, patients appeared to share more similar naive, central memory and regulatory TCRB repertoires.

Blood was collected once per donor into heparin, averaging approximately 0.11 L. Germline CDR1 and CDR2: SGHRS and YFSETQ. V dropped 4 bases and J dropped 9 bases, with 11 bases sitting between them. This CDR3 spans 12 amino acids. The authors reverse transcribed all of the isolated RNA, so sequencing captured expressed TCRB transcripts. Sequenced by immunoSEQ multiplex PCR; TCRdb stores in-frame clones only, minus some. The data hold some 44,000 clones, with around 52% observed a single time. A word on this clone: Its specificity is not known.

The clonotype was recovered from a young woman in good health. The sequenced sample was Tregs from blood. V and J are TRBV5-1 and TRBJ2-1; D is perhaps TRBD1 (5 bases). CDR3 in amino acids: CASSQDSREQFF. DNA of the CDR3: TGCGCCAGCAGCCAAGACAGTCGTGAGCAGTTCTTC.